This T cell receptor (beta chain) was profiled in a study of CD8 T cells in ankylosing spondylitis. The study, taken as a whole, reports: Disease-linked clones were reportedly significantly enriched in matched ankylosing spondylitis synovial fluid.

Each CDR3 protein is one row after TCRdb ran MiXCR on the 5' RACE reads. The table shows approximately 42,000 distinct CDR3 sequences, with 11% occurring only once. V trimming: 6 bases; J trimming: 3 bases; junction bases outside the gene matches: 14. CDR1 and CDR2 (germline): DFQATT, SNEGSKA (reference sequence). The CDR3 consists of 18 residues. Concerning this clonotype: As yet, its antigen is unknown.

The TCR was taken from a male donor with ankylosing spondylitis or in good health (not recorded which). Sequences were obtained from blood, either unsorted or a sorted T cell fraction (not recorded which). This chain links TRBV20-1 with TRBJ2-3, with 14 bases fitting TRBD2. DNA for the CDR3: TGCAGTGCCCTCCCTTACCGACTAGCGGGGGGGCCTACAGATACGCAGTATTTT. Translation gives CSALPYRLAGGPTDTQYF.